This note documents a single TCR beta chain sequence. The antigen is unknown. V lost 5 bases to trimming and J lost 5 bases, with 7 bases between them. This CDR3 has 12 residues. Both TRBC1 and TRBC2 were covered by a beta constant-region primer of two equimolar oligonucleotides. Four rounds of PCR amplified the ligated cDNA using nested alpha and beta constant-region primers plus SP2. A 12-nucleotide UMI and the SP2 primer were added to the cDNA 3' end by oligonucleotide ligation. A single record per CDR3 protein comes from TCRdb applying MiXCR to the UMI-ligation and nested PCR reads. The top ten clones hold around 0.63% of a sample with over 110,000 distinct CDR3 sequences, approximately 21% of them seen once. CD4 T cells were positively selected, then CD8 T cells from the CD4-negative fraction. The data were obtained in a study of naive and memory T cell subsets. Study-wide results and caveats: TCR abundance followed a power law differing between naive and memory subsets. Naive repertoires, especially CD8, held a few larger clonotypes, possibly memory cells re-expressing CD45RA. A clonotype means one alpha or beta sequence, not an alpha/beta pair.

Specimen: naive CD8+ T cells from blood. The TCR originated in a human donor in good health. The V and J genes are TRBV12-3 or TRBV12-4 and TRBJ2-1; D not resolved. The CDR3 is CASSPVNNEQFF. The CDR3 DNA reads TGTGCCAGCAGTCCCGTCAACAATGAGCAGTTCTTC.